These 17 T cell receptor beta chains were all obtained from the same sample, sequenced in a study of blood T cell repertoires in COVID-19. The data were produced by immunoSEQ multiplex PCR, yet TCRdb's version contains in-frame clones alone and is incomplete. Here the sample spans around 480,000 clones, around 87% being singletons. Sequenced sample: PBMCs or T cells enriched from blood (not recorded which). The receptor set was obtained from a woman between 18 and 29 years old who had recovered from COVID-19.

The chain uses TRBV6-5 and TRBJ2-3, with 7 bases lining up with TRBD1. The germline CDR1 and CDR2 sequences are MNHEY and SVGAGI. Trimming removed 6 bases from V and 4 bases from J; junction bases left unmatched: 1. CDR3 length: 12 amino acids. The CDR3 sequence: CASRTGPDTQYF. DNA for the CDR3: TGTGCCAGCAGGACAGGGCCAGATACGCAGTATTTT.

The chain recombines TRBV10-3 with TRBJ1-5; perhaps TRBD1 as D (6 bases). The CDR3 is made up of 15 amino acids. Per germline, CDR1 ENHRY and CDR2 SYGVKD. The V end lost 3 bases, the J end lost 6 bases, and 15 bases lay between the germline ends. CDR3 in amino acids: CAISEEITGSQPQHF. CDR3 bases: TGTGCCATCAGTGAAGAGATAACAGGGAGTCAGCCCCAGCATTTT.

This CDR3 is CASSATGTVGGYTF. The CDR3 DNA follows: TGTGCCAGCAGCGCTACCGGGACAGTGGGTGGCTACACCTTC. This sequence joins TRBV2 and TRBJ1-2; TRBD1 aligns across 7 bases. Per the germline V gene, CDR1 is SNHLY and CDR2 is FYNNEI. The ends lost 6 bases at V and 7 bases at J; junction bases unmatched: 11. The CDR3 extends over 14 amino acids.

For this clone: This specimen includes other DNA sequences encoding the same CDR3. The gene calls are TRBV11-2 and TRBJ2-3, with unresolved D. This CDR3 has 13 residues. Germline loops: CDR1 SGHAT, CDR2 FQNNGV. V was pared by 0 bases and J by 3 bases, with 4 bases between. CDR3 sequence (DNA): TGTGCCAGCAGCTTAGATAGAACAGATACGCAGTATTTT. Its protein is CASSLDRTDTQYF.

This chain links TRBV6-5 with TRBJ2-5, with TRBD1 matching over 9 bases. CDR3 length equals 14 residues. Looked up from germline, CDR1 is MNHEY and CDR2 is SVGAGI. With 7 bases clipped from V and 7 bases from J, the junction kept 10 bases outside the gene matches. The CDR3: CASNRDRDGGTQYF. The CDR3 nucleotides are TGTGCCAGCAACCGGGACAGGGATGGGGGGACCCAGTACTTC.

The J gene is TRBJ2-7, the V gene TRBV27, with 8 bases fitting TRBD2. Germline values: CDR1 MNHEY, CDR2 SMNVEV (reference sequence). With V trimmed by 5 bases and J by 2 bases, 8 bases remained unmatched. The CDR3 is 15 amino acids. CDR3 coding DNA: TGTGCCAGCAGTCCCGTGGCGGGGGGAGCCTACGAGCAGTACTTC. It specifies CASSPVAGGAYEQYF.

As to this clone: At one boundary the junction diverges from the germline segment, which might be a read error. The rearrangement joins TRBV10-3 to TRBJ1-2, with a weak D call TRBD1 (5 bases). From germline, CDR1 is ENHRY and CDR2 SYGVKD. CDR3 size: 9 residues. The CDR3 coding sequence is TGTGCTACTCCGCGGACACCCCCCTTC. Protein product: CATPRTPPF.

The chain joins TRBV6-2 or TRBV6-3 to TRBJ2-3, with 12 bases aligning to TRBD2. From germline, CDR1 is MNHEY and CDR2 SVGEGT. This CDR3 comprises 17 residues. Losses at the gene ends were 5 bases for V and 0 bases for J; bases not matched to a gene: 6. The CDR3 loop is CASSKRTSGTSTDTQYF. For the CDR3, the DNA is TGTGCCAGCAGTAAACGGACTAGCGGGACAAGCACAGATACGCAGTATTTT.

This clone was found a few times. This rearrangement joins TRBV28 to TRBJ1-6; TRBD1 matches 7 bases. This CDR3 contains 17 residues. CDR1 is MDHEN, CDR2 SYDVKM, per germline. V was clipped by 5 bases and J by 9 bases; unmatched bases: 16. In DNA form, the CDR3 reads TGTGCCAGCAGTCAAACGCCGGGGACAGAAGCTGGTTCACCCCTCCACTTT. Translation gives CASSQTPGTEAGSPLHF.

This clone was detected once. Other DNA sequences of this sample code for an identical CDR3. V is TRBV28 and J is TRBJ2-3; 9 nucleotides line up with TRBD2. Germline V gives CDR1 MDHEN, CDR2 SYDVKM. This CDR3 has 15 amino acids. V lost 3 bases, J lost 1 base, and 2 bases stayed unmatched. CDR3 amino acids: CASSLTSGGTDTQYF. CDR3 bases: TGTGCCAGCAGTTTGACTAGCGGAGGCACAGATACGCAGTATTTT.

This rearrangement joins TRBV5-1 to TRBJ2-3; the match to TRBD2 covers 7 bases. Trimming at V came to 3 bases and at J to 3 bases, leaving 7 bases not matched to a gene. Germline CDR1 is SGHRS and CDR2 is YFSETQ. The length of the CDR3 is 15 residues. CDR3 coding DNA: TGCGCCAGCAGCTCTACTAGCGTTTCTACAGATACGCAGTATTTT. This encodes CASSSTSVSTDTQYF.

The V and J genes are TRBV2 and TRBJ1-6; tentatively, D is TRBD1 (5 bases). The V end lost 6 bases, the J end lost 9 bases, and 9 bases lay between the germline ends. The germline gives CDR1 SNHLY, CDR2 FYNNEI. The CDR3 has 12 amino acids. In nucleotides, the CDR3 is TGTGCCAGCAGCCCCGACAGTTCACCCCTCCACTTT. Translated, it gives CASSPDSSPLHF.

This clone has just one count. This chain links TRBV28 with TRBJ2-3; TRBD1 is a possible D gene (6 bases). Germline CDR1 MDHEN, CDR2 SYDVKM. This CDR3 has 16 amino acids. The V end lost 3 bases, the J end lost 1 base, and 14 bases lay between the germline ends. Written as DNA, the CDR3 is TGTGCCAGCAGTTTGGCAGGGGTTAAGGGCACAGATACGCAGTATTTT. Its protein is CASSLAGVKGTDTQYF.

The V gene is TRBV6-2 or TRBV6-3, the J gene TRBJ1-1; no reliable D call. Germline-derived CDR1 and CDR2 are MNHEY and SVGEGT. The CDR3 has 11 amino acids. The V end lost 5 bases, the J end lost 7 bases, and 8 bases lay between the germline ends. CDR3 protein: CASSQALEAFF. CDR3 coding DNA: TGTGCCAGCAGTCAGGCTCTTGAAGCTTTCTTT.

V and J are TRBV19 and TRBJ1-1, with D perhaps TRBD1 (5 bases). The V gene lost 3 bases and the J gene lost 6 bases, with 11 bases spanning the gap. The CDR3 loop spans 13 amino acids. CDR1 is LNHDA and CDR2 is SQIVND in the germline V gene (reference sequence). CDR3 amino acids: CASSIGGRAEAFF. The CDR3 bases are TGTGCCAGTAGTATCGGGGGGAGAGCTGAAGCTTTCTTT.

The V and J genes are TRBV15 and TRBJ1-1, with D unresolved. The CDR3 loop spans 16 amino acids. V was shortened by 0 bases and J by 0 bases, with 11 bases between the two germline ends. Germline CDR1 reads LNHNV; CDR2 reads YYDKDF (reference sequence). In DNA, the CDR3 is TGTGCCACCAGCAGAGAACAGTTATCACTGAACACTGAAGCTTTCTTT. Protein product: CATSREQLSLNTEAFF.

Here the CDR3 DNA reads TGTGCTAGTGGTTCCCGTAGACCCTTTCGAAGCGTTACGCAGTATTTT. Translated: CASGSRRPFRSVTQYF. The chain carries TRBV12-5 and TRBJ2-3, with D unresolved. The germline V gene has CDR1 LGHNT and CDR2 FRNRAP. V lost 4 bases and J lost 8, with 22 bases in between. CDR3 length equals 16 residues.